This T cell receptor (beta chain) is drawn from a study of T cell changes during pregnancy in multiple sclerosis. The assay was immunoSEQ multiplex PCR, and TCRdb's table has in-frame clones only and misses some. This table holds just under 80,000 clones, roughly 93% found once. Sequenced here: peripheral blood, sampled in the first trimester of pregnancy. The TCR comes from a female donor with multiple sclerosis, enrolled in a pregnancy study.

CDR3 nucleotides: TGTGCCAGCAGTGAGTCTACAGGGGGTTCCTACAATGAGCAGTTCTTC. Translating it yields CASSESTGGSYNEQFF. The rearrangement joins TRBV25-1 to TRBJ2-1, with TRBD1 matching over 8 bases. This CDR3 is built from 16 residues. J gave up 1 base and V 3 bases, and 5 bases lay outside the gene matches. Germline lookup yields CDR1 MGHDK and CDR2 SYGVNS.